The 32 T cell receptor beta chains presented below share a single source sample, sequenced in a study of T cells in narcolepsy. TCRdb's table, derived via immunoSEQ multiplex PCR, lists solely in-frame clones and lacks some. The sample contains 27,000 or so clones, around 87% of which appear only once. Sequencing input: memory (CD45RA-) CD4+ T cells from blood. These TCRs come from a human donor in good health.

The gene calls are TRBV7-8 and TRBJ1-1; 12 bases are a match to TRBD1. CDR1 is SGHVS and CDR2 is FQNEAQ in the germline V gene. V dropped 5 bases and J dropped 1; count of bases not matched to a gene: 8. The CDR3 is 17 amino acids. The CDR3: CASSPGQGAVWNTEAFF. CDR3 in DNA: TGTGCCAGCAGCCCGGGACAGGGGGCTGTTTGGAACACTGAAGCTTTCTTT. Full variable domain (outside the CDR3, taken from reference TRBV7-8 and TRBJ1-1): GAGVSQSPRYKVAKRGQDVALRCDPISGHVSLFWYQQALGQGPEFLTYFQNEAQLDKSGLPSDRFFAERPEGSVSTLKIQRTQQEDSAVYLCASSPGQGAVWNTEAFFGQGTRLTVV.

J is TRBJ1-1 and V is TRBV18; D may be TRBD1 (5 bases). Deletions cut 0 bases from V and 1 base from J, with 9 bases between. The CDR3 runs to 15 residues. CDR1 KGHSH and CDR2 LQKENI come from the germline V gene. The CDR3 DNA reads TGTGCCAGCTCACCACCGATTGGGGGGAACACTGAAGCTTTCTTT. Its protein is CASSPPIGGNTEAFF.

The V and J genes are TRBV30 and TRBJ1-4, with 7 bases that match TRBD1. This CDR3 is built from 16 residues. The V and J ends lost 3 bases and 8 bases, in that order; junction bases with no gene match: 15. From germline, CDR1 is GTSNPN and CDR2 SVGIG (reference sequence). The CDR3 bases are TGTGCCTGGAGCAGGGGGACACCCCGAGGGAACGAAAAACTGTTTTTT. It is translated as CAWSRGTPRGNEKLFF.

This sequence joins TRBV7-3 and TRBJ2-1; 13 bases are shared with TRBD2. Germline CDR1 and CDR2: SGHTA and FQGTGA. The CDR3 has 15 amino acids. V lost 5 bases and J lost 8; bases outside the gene matches: 6. The CDR3 is CASSLGTSGMDEQFF. The DNA for the CDR3 is TGTGCCAGCAGCCTGGGGACTAGCGGGATGGATGAGCAGTTCTTC.

As regards this clone: One end of the junction fails to match germline, which may point to a read error. J is TRBJ2-3 and V is TRBV6-1; a weak D match, TRBD2 (5 bases). The germline CDR1 and CDR2 sequences are MNHNS and SASEGT. The CDR3 runs to 15 residues. The CDR3 spells CANSPDSPSTDTQYF. DNA of the CDR3: TGTGCCAACAGTCCGGACTCCCCCAGCACAGATACGCAGTATTTT.

The chain links TRBV6-6 to TRBJ2-7; TRBD2 matches 10 bases. With V trimmed by 6 bases and J by 0 bases, 5 bases remained unmatched. CDR1 is MNHNY, CDR2 SVGAGI, per germline (reference sequence). This CDR3 region has 15 residues. CDR3 residues: CASRDSGGSSYEQYF. CDR3 in DNA: TGTGCCAGCAGAGATAGCGGGGGGAGCTCCTACGAGCAGTACTTC.

The chain links TRBV9 to TRBJ1-1, with D unclear. Trimming left V 2 bases short and J 0 bases short, with 11 bases between. This CDR3 is 15 amino acids long. Germline values: CDR1 SGDLS, CDR2 YYNGEE. Here the CDR3 reads CASSVGLGLNTEAFF. CDR3 DNA sequence: TGTGCCAGCAGCGTCGGGCTAGGGCTGAACACTGAAGCTTTCTTT. The entire variable domain, with the rest obtained from reference TRBV9 and TRBJ1-1, is as follows: DSGVTQTPKHLITATGQRVTLRCSPRSGDLSVYWYQQSLDQGLQFLIQYYNGEERAKGNILERFSAQQFPDLHSELNLSSLELGDSALYFCASSVGLGLNTEAFFGQGTRLTVV.

The J gene is TRBJ1-1, the V gene TRBV6-1, with 10 bases lining up with TRBD1. The germline gives CDR1 MNHNS, CDR2 SASEGT. There are 16 residues in the CDR3. The junction had 6 bases not matched to a gene; V was cut back by 4 bases and J by 1 base. As DNA, the CDR3 is TGTGCCAGCAGTGGGGACAGGGGCTACAGGAACACTGAAGCTTTCTTT. Translated, it gives CASSGDRGYRNTEAFF.

This chain uses TRBV30 with TRBJ2-7; 8 nucleotides line up with TRBD2. The CDR3 sequence is 13 residues long. The V gene end was trimmed by 2 bases and the J gene end by 7 bases; junction bases not matched to a gene: 7. Germline V gene sequence: CDR1 GTSNPN, CDR2 SVGIG (reference sequence). As DNA, the CDR3 is TGTGCCTGGAGTACGGGAGGGCCGGGGGAGCAGTACTTC. This encodes CAWSTGGPGEQYF. Using reference TRBV30 and TRBJ2-7 for the parts outside the CDR3, the full variable domain is SQTIHQWPATLVQPVGSPLSLECTVEGTSNPNLYWYRQAAGRGLQLLFYSVGIGQISSEVPQNLSASRPQDRQFILSSKKLLLSDSGFYLCAWSTGGPGEQYFGPGTRLTVT.

This clone has just a few counts. CDR3 DNA: TGTGCCAGCTCTCTACAGACGGACAGGAACACTGAAGCTTTCTTT. Residues: CASSLQTDRNTEAFF. J is TRBJ1-1 and V is TRBV18; a weak D match, TRBD1 (6 bases). The CDR3 is 15 residues long. V gave up 6 bases and J gave up 1 base, with 15 bases separating them. Germline lookup yields CDR1 KGHSH and CDR2 LQKENI.

The chain joins TRBV9 to TRBJ1-2, with 9 positions matching TRBD1. V gave up 0 bases and J gave up 4 bases; unmatched junction bases: 4. Per germline, CDR1 SGDLS and CDR2 YYNGEE. This CDR3 is built from 15 residues. DNA for the CDR3: TGTGCCAGCAGCGTAGTGGGACAGGGAACCTATGGCTACACCTTC. This codes for CASSVVGQGTYGYTF.

This clone has a handful of counts. The chain employs TRBV19 and TRBJ2-4, with D uncertain. The CDR3 is made up of 17 amino acids. Germline V gives CDR1 LNHDA, CDR2 SQIVND (reference sequence). V was trimmed by 10 bases and J by 2 bases, leaving 24 bases between them. CDR3 region: CATSRASTDLTKNIQYF. Written as DNA, the CDR3 is TGTGCCACATCAAGGGCGTCTACGGACCTTACCAAAAACATTCAGTACTTC.

This chain uses TRBV7-3 with TRBJ2-1, with no clear D. The ends were cut back, 3 bases at V and 6 bases at J, with 18 bases in the middle. This CDR3 is 16 amino acids long. Germline CDR1 and CDR2: SGHTA and FQGTGA. In DNA, the CDR3 is TGTGCCAGCAGCTTGGGAATTTCGCCTTCGACCAATGAGCAGTTCTTC. It specifies CASSLGISPSTNEQFF. Full variable domain (rest looked up from reference TRBV7-3 and TRBJ2-1): GAGVSQTPSNKVTEKGKYVELRCDPISGHTALYWYRQSLGQGPEFLIYFQGTGAADDSGLPNDRFFAVRPEGSVSTLKIQRTERGDSAVYLCASSLGISPSTNEQFFGPGTRLTVL.

The chain joins TRBV6-1 to TRBJ2-1; TRBD1 aligns across 9 bases. In germline, CDR1 is MNHNS, CDR2 SASEGT. This CDR3 has 14 amino acids. J was trimmed by 3 bases and V by 7 bases; bases with no gene match: 4. CDR3 nucleotides: TGTGCCAGCAAATTGACAGGGGGCTACAATGAGCAGTTCTTC. This codes for CASKLTGGYNEQFF.

The V and J genes are TRBV5-8 and TRBJ1-1, with D possibly matching TRBD1 (5 bases). The CDR3 extends over 14 amino acids. Trimming took off 0 bases at V and 7 bases at J, with 13 bases between the two ends. The germline V gene has CDR1 SGHTS and CDR2 YDEGEE. The CDR3: CASSLGGVSYEAFF. The CDR3 DNA sequence: TGTGCCAGCAGCTTGGGAGGGGTCAGCTATGAAGCTTTCTTT.

The genes are TRBV28 and TRBJ1-6, with a possible D match to TRBD1 (6 bases). CDR3 length: 18 amino acids. The ends were cut back, 5 bases at V and 9 bases at J, with 26 bases in the middle. Germline V gene sequence: CDR1 MDHEN, CDR2 SYDVKM. CDR3 in amino acids: CASSATAGTGAFSSPLHF. DNA of the CDR3: TGTGCCAGCAGTGCCACTGCGGGGACGGGGGCTTTTAGTTCACCCCTCCACTTT. Combining the CDR3 with reference TRBV28 and TRBJ1-6 gives the whole variable domain DVKVTQSSRYLVKRTGEKVFLECVQDMDHENMFWYRQDPGLGLRLIYFSYDVKMKEKGDIPEGYSVSREKKERFSLILESASTNQTSMYLCASSATAGTGAFSSPLHFGNGTRLTVT.

Only one count was recorded for this clone. The chain recombines TRBV7-2 with TRBJ2-5, with 14 bases fitting TRBD2. CDR3 length: 17 amino acids. Unmatched junction bases numbered 15, after V lost 4 bases and J lost 11 bases. The germline CDR1 and CDR2 sequences are SGHTA and FQGNSA. DNA for the CDR3: TGTGCCAGCAGCTCCCCGGGACTAGCGGGAGTGTCCTACGGGCAGTACTTC. Its translation: CASSSPGLAGVSYGQYF.

This sequence joins TRBV7-2 and TRBJ2-7; tentative D call: TRBD1 (6 bases). This CDR3 is built from 13 residues. Trimming took off 5 bases at V and 6 bases at J, with 14 bases between the two ends. Germline V gene data show CDR1 as SGHTA and CDR2 as FQGNSA. Here the CDR3 reads CASSRTGPGEQYF. CDR3 bases: TGTGCCAGCAGCCGTACAGGGCCTGGCGAGCAGTACTTC.

The chain is built from TRBV30 and TRBJ2-1; D may be TRBD1 or TRBD2 (5 bases each). Germline V gene lookup returns CDR1 GTSNPN and CDR2 SVGIG (reference sequence). Trimming took off 4 bases at V and 4 bases at J, with 17 bases between the two ends. The CDR3 runs to 15 residues. Here the CDR3 DNA reads TGTGCCTGGATTCGGGACCGATCATCATACAATGAGCAGTTCTTC. This translates into CAWIRDRSSYNEQFF.

V gene TRBV21-1 combines with J gene TRBJ1-3. TRBV21-1 is deemed a pseudogene. The CDR3 covers 17 residues. CDR3 sequence reads: CASSPLLATTARNTIYF. The DNA of the CDR3 is TGTGCCAGCAGTCCGCTGTTAGCTACAACCGCACGAAACACCATATATTTT.

The chain joins TRBV6-1 to TRBJ1-3; maybe TRBD1 (5 bases). V lost 5 bases, J lost 1 base, and 9 bases lay in between. The CDR3 is made up of 14 amino acids. Germline V gives CDR1 MNHNS, CDR2 SASEGT. The CDR3 nucleotides read TGTGCCAGCAGTCAACGGGGGTCTGGAAACACCATATATTTT. Its translation: CASSQRGSGNTIYF.

Here the CDR3 reads CASREGQGAREQYF. The CDR3 DNA is TGCGCCAGCAGGGAGGGACAGGGGGCGCGGGAGCAGTACTTC. The rearrangement links TRBV10-2 to TRBJ2-7; 12 bases are shared with TRBD1. Germline V gene lookup returns CDR1 WSHSY and CDR2 SAAADI. This CDR3 region has 14 residues. The V segment lost 6 bases and the J segment 7 bases; nucleotides outside the gene matches: 7.

V usage is TRBV5-1 and J usage is TRBJ2-2, with 9 positions matching TRBD1. The CDR3 extends over 16 amino acids. V dropped 5 bases and J dropped 2; count of bases not matched to a gene: 7. The germline V gene has CDR1 SGHRS and CDR2 YFSETQ. The CDR3 DNA follows: TGCGCCAGCAGTCCCAGACAGGGGGGCAACACCGGGGAGCTGTTTTTT. Translation: CASSPRQGGNTGELFF.

V and J are TRBV5-4 and TRBJ2-1; the match to TRBD2 covers 14 bases. The CDR3 extends over 19 amino acids. Germline V CDR1 and CDR2: SGHNT, YYREEE (reference sequence). After removal of 3 bases from V and 7 bases from J, the junction contained 15 bases not matched to a gene. CDR3 region: CASSSSGTSGSFFRNEQFF. The CDR3 nucleotides read TGTGCCAGCAGCTCCTCCGGGACTAGCGGGAGTTTTTTTAGGAATGAGCAGTTCTTC.

The gene calls are TRBV6-1 and TRBJ1-1; TRBD1 aligns across 9 bases. J was trimmed by 6 bases and V by 6 bases; bases with no gene match: 2. The CDR3 loop spans 12 amino acids. The V gene's germline CDR1 is MNHNS and CDR2 SASEGT. CDR3 loop: CASRGQGPEAFF. CDR3 bases: TGTGCCAGCAGAGGACAGGGGCCTGAAGCTTTCTTT.

In the case of this clone: The junction shows a germline mismatch at one end, possibly a read error. The chain uses TRBV28 and TRBJ1-6; 7 bases are a match to TRBD1. The CDR3 length is 14 residues. Germline CDR1 is MDHEN and CDR2 is SYDVKM. Here the CDR3 DNA reads TGTGCCAGCGGTTTAAGACAGGGAAATTCACCCCTCCACTTT. Translation: CASGLRQGNSPLHF.

The chain employs TRBV30 and TRBJ1-2; a weak D match, TRBD1 (5 bases). The V gene lost 4 bases and the J gene lost 4 bases, with 16 bases spanning the gap. This CDR3 has 14 residues. Germline V CDR1 and CDR2: GTSNPN, SVGIG (reference sequence). The CDR3 DNA follows: TGTGCCTGGACTAAACGGGGGGTTCTCTATGGCTACACCTTC. Its protein is CAWTKRGVLYGYTF.

This clone was seen a handful of times. The rearrangement links TRBV19 to TRBJ1-1, with a tentative D call TRBD1 (5 bases). V dropped 5 bases and J dropped 0 bases, with 7 bases sitting between them. The CDR3 runs to 13 residues. The germline V gene has CDR1 LNHDA and CDR2 SQIVND (reference sequence). The DNA of the CDR3 is TGTGCCAGTAGTGCAGGGTTGAACACTGAAGCTTTCTTT. Protein product: CASSAGLNTEAFF.

The chain couples TRBV5-4 to TRBJ1-1; D gene unclear. Trimming removed 4 bases at V and 6 bases at J, with 16 bases between. The CDR3 runs 14 residues. The germline V gene has CDR1 SGHNT and CDR2 YYREEE (reference sequence). DNA of the CDR3: TGTGCCAGCAGCGGCGGATCCGGCTGGGCTGAAGCTTTCTTT. Translated, it gives CASSGGSGWAEAFF.

The table lists this clone with a count of one. This chain connects TRBV5-6 to TRBJ2-7; 7 bases line up with TRBD1. Per germline, CDR1 SGHDT and CDR2 YYEEEE. This CDR3 has 14 residues. V dropped 4 bases and J dropped 3; count of bases not matched to a gene: 7. CDR3 DNA: TGTGCCAGCAGCCCACGACAGGGCGGCTACGAGCAGTACTTC. It translates to CASSPRQGGYEQYF.

The V gene is TRBV11-1, the J gene TRBJ2-7, with TRBD2 as a possible D gene (6 bases). This CDR3 has 15 amino acids. CDR1 and CDR2 from the germline V gene are SGHAT and FQDESV (reference sequence). The germline V and J ends were trimmed by 1 base and 5 bases, with 15 bases remaining between them. The CDR3 spells CASSLVPGRDNEQYF. The CDR3 coding sequence is TGTGCCAGCAGCTTAGTCCCCGGGAGAGACAACGAGCAGTACTTC.

V gene TRBV7-2 combines with J gene TRBJ1-5; 7 bases agree with TRBD1. The CDR3 covers 15 residues. V shed 0 bases and J 4 bases; nucleotides not matched to a gene: 3. Germline V gene data show CDR1 as SGHTA and CDR2 as FQGNSA. The CDR3 DNA is TGTGCCAGCAGCTTAGCGGAGACAGGGAATCAGCCCCAGCATTTT. Amino acid sequence: CASSLAETGNQPQHF.